This entry describes one TCR beta chain. Its antigen is not identified. The data were taken from a study of T cell responses to AZD1222 COVID-19 vaccine. About the study: Timing groups of about 4 and about 12 weeks for second doses were pooled. Study-wide points: Only a handful of AZD1222 recipients, five to seven in all, had baseline seropositivity. At 160-218 and 743-854, vaccine-associated CD4 TCRs were dominant, and they spanned spike. Most donors were white British, females outnumbered males, and clonal diversity was possibly underestimated.

CDR1 is MNHEY, CDR2 SVGAGI, per germline. The CDR3 sequence is 13 residues long. Trimming removed 6 bases at V and 3 bases at J, with 9 bases between. Measured with immunoSEQ multiplex PCR; TCRdb has only the in-frame clones, and not every one. The table has some 140,000 clones, about 88% seen once; the top ten hold under 20%. V is TRBV6-5 and J is TRBJ2-1; D is undetermined. The input for sequencing was peripheral blood, taken on day 0 of AZD1222 vaccination. The origin of this receptor is an adult in good health. The DNA for the CDR3 is TGTGCCAGCAGAGCTACCCTCTACAATGAGCAGTTCTTC. Its protein product is CASRATLYNEQFF.